What follows are 25 T cell receptor beta chains derived from one specimen sequenced in a study of cytomegalovirus exposure and HLA in healthy donors (dated by TCRdb to about 2017). Library preparation was by the immunoSEQ multiplex PCR assay. TCRdb's version of the immuneACCESS table is confined to in-frame rearrangements and falls short of the full clone set. An unresolved V gene accounts for under half of the shortfall where checked; the remainder is of unknown origin. The sample includes tens of thousands of clones, with 85% to 95% observed a single time. 4% to 5.5% of the sample is held by the ten biggest clonotypes. Sequenced material: PBMCs. The origin of the receptors is a man aged 18-30 years in good health and CMV-seropositive.

The chain has TRBV28 and TRBJ2-7; the match to TRBD1 covers 7 bases. The CDR3 has 14 residues. V dropped 5 bases and J dropped 3; count of bases not matched to a gene: 7. The germline CDR1 and CDR2 sequences are MDHEN and SYDVKM. The CDR3 protein is CASSSGQVHYEQYF. The CDR3 DNA reads as TGTGCCAGCAGTAGCGGACAGGTGCACTACGAGCAGTACTTC. Looking up the rest from reference TRBV28 and TRBJ2-7 gives the full variable domain: DVKVTQSSRYLVKRTGEKVFLECVQDMDHENMFWYRQDPGLGLRLIYFSYDVKMKEKGDIPEGYSVSREKKERFSLILESASTNQTSMYLCASSSGQVHYEQYFGPGTRLTVT.

The rearrangement joins TRBV2 to TRBJ1-3; tentatively, D is TRBD1 (6 bases). V lost 4 bases, J lost 2 bases, and 12 bases lay in between. This CDR3 is built from 15 residues. Germline CDR1 is SNHLY and CDR2 is FYNNEI. DNA of the CDR3: TGTGCCAGCAGTGGGGCAGGGGATGCTGGAAACACCATATATTTT. It encodes CASSGAGDAGNTIYF.

V usage is TRBV27 and J usage is TRBJ1-2, with TRBD1 matching over 7 bases. Germline V gives CDR1 MNHEY, CDR2 SMNVEV (reference sequence). The ends lost 2 bases at V and 3 bases at J; junction bases unmatched: 6. The CDR3 extends over 15 amino acids. CDR3 protein: CASSLLGRGDYGYTF. CDR3 in DNA: TGTGCCAGCAGTTTACTCGGCAGGGGGGACTATGGCTACACCTTC.

This chain links TRBV11-2 with TRBJ2-3; the D is unclear. Between the trimmed V and J ends, which lost 1 base and 4 bases, there was a span of 9 bases. The V gene's germline CDR1 is SGHAT and CDR2 FQNNGV. The CDR3 is 14 amino acids. CDR3 DNA sequence: TGTGCCAGCAGCTTAGTATGGGCCCCAGATACGCAGTATTTT. Translated: CASSLVWAPDTQYF.

The chain couples TRBV4-3 to TRBJ2-6; D not resolved. CDR1 is LGHNA, CDR2 YSLEER, per germline. V lost 0 bases, J lost 0 bases, and 6 bases lay in between. CDR3 length: 16 residues. The CDR3 DNA is TGCGCCAGCAGCCAAGATTCGAGCTCTGGGGCCAACGTCCTGACTTTC. Translating it yields CASSQDSSSGANVLTF.

V and J are TRBV4-3 and TRBJ2-7; D is uncertain. CDR3 size: 13 residues. CDR1 and CDR2 (germline): LGHNA, YSLEER. V shed 0 bases and J shed 4 bases, with 7 bases lying between them. CDR3: CASSQELRYEQYF. CDR3 nucleotides: TGCGCCAGCAGCCAAGAGTTGCGTTACGAGCAGTACTTC.

This clone has just one count. The V call is TRBV11-3, the J call TRBJ2-2; TRBD2 agrees at 13 bases. This CDR3 region has 17 residues. V was clipped by 2 bases and J by 2 bases; unmatched bases: 2. CDR1 and CDR2 (germline): SGHNT, YENEEA. CDR3 amino acids: CASSLWTSGGNTGELFF. CDR3 nucleotide sequence: TGTGCCAGCAGCTTATGGACTAGCGGGGGAAACACCGGGGAGCTGTTTTTT.

The chain is built from TRBV4-2 and TRBJ1-2, with TRBD1 as a possible D gene (5 bases). V was clipped by 0 bases and J by 8 bases, with 16 bases between them. The germline CDR1 and CDR2 sequences are LGHNA and YNFKEQ. The CDR3 contains 15 residues. CDR3 in DNA: TGTGCCAGCAGCCAAGATCGGGGCCAGGGAGGCGGCTACACCTTC. Translating it yields CASSQDRGQGGGYTF.

The chain links TRBV11-3 to TRBJ1-1, with TRBD1 as a possible D gene (5 bases). Germline CDR1 is SGHNT and CDR2 is YENEEA. CDR3 size: 17 residues. The ends were cut back, 0 bases at V and 1 base at J, with 15 bases in the middle. CDR3 loop: CASSLEGVGVGNTEAFF. CDR3 nucleotides: TGTGCCAGCAGCTTAGAGGGCGTAGGGGTAGGGAACACTGAAGCTTTCTTT.

This clone showed up just once. The rearrangement uses TRBV19 and TRBJ2-3; TRBD1 agrees at 9 bases. Germline loops: CDR1 LNHDA, CDR2 SQIVND (reference sequence). J was trimmed by 6 bases and V by 7 bases; bases with no gene match: 2. The CDR3 sequence is 12 residues long. CDR3 coding DNA: TGTGCCAGTAAGGACAGGGGTGATACGCAGTATTTT. Amino acids: CASKDRGDTQYF.

This chain joins TRBV5-4 and TRBJ1-2, with TRBD1 as a possible D gene (6 bases). The CDR3 is made up of 13 amino acids. Germline-derived CDR1 and CDR2 are SGHNT and YYREEE (reference sequence). The V and J ends lost 4 bases and 4 bases respectively, with 11 bases between them. The CDR3, as DNA: TGTGCCAGCAGCCCGGGGACACTCTATGGCTACACCTTC. Translated, it gives CASSPGTLYGYTF.

V is TRBV5-6 and J is TRBJ1-5; D might be TRBD1 (5 bases). Germline V gene lookup returns CDR1 SGHDT and CDR2 YYEEEE. Trimming took off 0 bases at V and 6 bases at J, with 10 bases between the two ends. The CDR3 loop spans 14 amino acids. Written as DNA, the CDR3 is TGTGCCAGCAGCTTGGGTCAGGGAAGTCAGCCCCAGCATTTT. It is translated as CASSLGQGSQPQHF.

V and J are TRBV11-3 and TRBJ1-2, with 9 bases fitting TRBD1. This CDR3 region has 14 residues. CDR1 SGHNT and CDR2 YENEEA come from the germline V gene. J was trimmed by 7 bases and V by 4 bases; bases with no gene match: 7. The CDR3 nucleotides read TGTGCCAGCAGCTCTGGACAGGGGTTGAGTGGCTACACCTTC. It codes for CASSSGQGLSGYTF.

The rearrangement joins TRBV4-1 to TRBJ1-6, with D possibly matching TRBD1 (5 bases). The CDR3 has 14 amino acids. V was cut by 1 base and J by 7 bases, with 8 bases left in between. From germline, CDR1 is MGHRA and CDR2 YSYEKL. The CDR3 DNA follows: TGCGCCAGCAGCCAAGTTGGGGGGAATTCACCCCTCCACTTT. This gives the protein CASSQVGGNSPLHF.

The genes are TRBV29-1 and TRBJ1-2; D gene ambiguous. Germline assignment: CDR1 SQVTM and CDR2 ANQGSEA. Trimming shortened V by 4 bases and J by 7 bases, and 19 bases separated the two germline ends. The CDR3 totals 14 residues. The CDR3 here is CSVVMFDTLGGYTF. CDR3 in DNA: TGCAGCGTTGTCATGTTCGACACGCTCGGTGGCTACACCTTC.

The rearrangement joins TRBV6-4 to TRBJ2-3; TRBD1 agrees at 8 bases. The CDR3 is 14 residues long. The V segment lost 3 bases and the J segment 6 bases; nucleotides outside the gene matches: 5. The germline CDR1 and CDR2 sequences are MRHNA and SNTAGT. The CDR3 DNA sequence: TGTGCCAGCAGTGAGGGACAGGAGGGCGATACGCAGTATTTT. This encodes CASSEGQEGDTQYF.

The rearrangement uses TRBV15 and TRBJ2-5, with 7 bases matching TRBD2. Trimming took 5 bases from V and 4 from J; bases not matched to a gene: 1. Germline loops: CDR1 LNHNV, CDR2 YYDKDF (reference sequence). This CDR3 has 12 residues. In DNA form, the CDR3 reads TGTGCCACCAGCGGGGGGGGAGAGACCCAGTACTTC. It is translated as CATSGGGETQYF.

In DNA form, the CDR3 reads TGCGCCAGCAGCCAAACTAGCGTCCAAGAGACCCAGTACTTC. Protein sequence: CASSQTSVQETQYF. V is TRBV4-1 and J is TRBJ2-5; 7 bases line up with TRBD2. CDR3 size: 14 residues. Trimming at V came to 2 bases and at J to 1 base, leaving 1 base not matched to a gene. Germline values: CDR1 MGHRA, CDR2 YSYEKL.

The J gene is TRBJ2-1, the V gene TRBV12-5, with D possibly being TRBD2 (6 bases). Germline assignment: CDR1 LGHNT and CDR2 FRNRAP. There are 13 residues in the CDR3. Trimming stripped 7 bases from V and 8 bases from J, with 15 bases between. CDR3 nucleotides: TGTGCTAGTGCCCGGGGAGGTCGGGATGAGCAGTTCTTC. Translating gives CASARGGRDEQFF.

The genes are TRBV4-3 and TRBJ2-5, with no clear D. The CDR3 runs to 14 residues. CDR1 is LGHNA, CDR2 YSLEER, per germline. V lost 0 bases and J lost 1, with 6 bases in between. The CDR3 DNA reads as TGCGCCAGCAGCCAAGATTCCAGCCAAGAGACCCAGTACTTC. It yields the protein CASSQDSSQETQYF.

This sequence joins TRBV6-5 and TRBJ2-7; 8 positions match TRBD1. Germline lookup yields CDR1 MNHEY and CDR2 SVGAGI. The CDR3 has 15 residues. Germline trimming cut 5 bases from V and 3 bases from J; bases unmatched to any gene: 9. CDR3 region: CASSTTSGTGYEQYF. DNA of the CDR3: TGTGCCAGCAGTACAACTTCCGGGACAGGCTACGAGCAGTACTTC.

The CDR3 nucleotides are TGTGCCAGCAGCTTACGATCCTTTATCCCTGGCCAGGGACAGCTTTACTACGAGCAGTACTTC. It is translated as CASSLRSFIPGQGQLYYEQYF. The rearrangement links TRBV7-8 to TRBJ2-7, with TRBD1 identical over 7 bases. V lost 2 bases and J lost 3; bases outside the gene matches: 25. The CDR3 runs to 21 residues. Germline CDR1 and CDR2: SGHVS and FQNEAQ. The full variable domain, its missing parts supplied by reference TRBV7-8 and TRBJ2-7, is GAGVSQSPRYKVAKRGQDVALRCDPISGHVSLFWYQQALGQGPEFLTYFQNEAQLDKSGLPSDRFFAERPEGSVSTLKIQRTQQEDSAVYLCASSLRSFIPGQGQLYYEQYFGPGTRLTVT.

J is TRBJ1-5 and V is TRBV2; tentative D call: TRBD1 (6 bases). The CDR3 extends over 16 amino acids. Between the trimmed V and J ends, which lost 2 bases and 0 bases, there was a span of 11 bases. Germline assignment: CDR1 SNHLY and CDR2 FYNNEI. The CDR3 here is CASSESRGGSNQPQHF. CDR3 in DNA: TGTGCCAGCAGTGAAAGTAGGGGGGGTAGCAATCAGCCCCAGCATTTT. The variable domain in full, completed from reference TRBV2 and TRBJ1-5, reads EPEVTQTPSHQVTQMGQEVILRCVPISNHLYFYWYRQILGQKVEFLVSFYNNEISEKSEIFDDQFSVERPDGSNFTLKIRSTKLEDSAMYFCASSESRGGSNQPQHFGDGTRLSIL.

This sequence joins TRBV11-2 and TRBJ2-7, with 10 bases matching TRBD2. This CDR3 comprises 16 residues. CDR1 and CDR2 (germline): SGHAT, FQNNGV. V shed 0 bases, J shed 6 bases, and the junction held 8 bases outside the gene matches. The CDR3 region is CASSLDRVAGGLEQYF. CDR3 DNA: TGTGCCAGCAGCTTAGATCGAGTAGCGGGAGGTCTCGAGCAGTACTTC.

The CDR3 nucleotides read TGTGCCAGCACCTCGGGACAGGACCCCGGCGAGCAGTACTTC. Its translation is CASTSGQDPGEQYF. The chain joins TRBV28 to TRBJ2-7, with 8 bases lining up with TRBD1. Germline values: CDR1 MDHEN, CDR2 SYDVKM. CDR3 length equals 14 residues. Trimming cost V 7 bases and J 6 bases; bases outside gene matches: 11.